The 27 T cell receptor beta chains given below trace back to one sample, sequenced in a study of shared clonotypes between healthy human individuals. Sequencing was performed with immunoSEQ multiplex PCR; in TCRdb, only in-frame clones are kept and a portion is missing. In the table there are 470,000 or so clones, more than 65% of which are singletons. Sequencing was done on a sample of PBMCs. These receptor sequences come from a middle-aged woman in good health. Some clones in this sample may be carry-over from other donors' samples.

The V and J genes are TRBV19 and TRBJ2-1; D ambiguous. V was clipped by 3 bases and J by 6 bases, with 6 bases between them. Germline loops: CDR1 LNHDA, CDR2 SQIVND (reference sequence). The CDR3 length is 12 residues. For the CDR3, the DNA is TGTGCCAGTAGTATGATACGCAATGAGCAGTTCTTC. It translates to CASSMIRNEQFF.

The chain joins TRBV5-1 to TRBJ2-2, with 7 positions matching TRBD2. The CDR3 covers 16 residues. V shed 4 bases, J shed 1 base, and the junction held 7 bases outside the gene matches. Germline CDR1 is SGHRS and CDR2 is YFSETQ. Written as DNA, the CDR3 is TGCGCCAGCAGCCCCTTTGCGGGAGTGAACACCGGGGAGCTGTTTTTT. Its protein product is CASSPFAGVNTGELFF.

This chain links TRBV14 with TRBJ1-2; the D is unclear. The CDR3 length is 16 residues. CDR1 is SGHDN, CDR2 FVKESK, per germline. Trimming pared 0 bases from V and 0 bases from J, leaving 11 bases between. This CDR3 is CASSQDRGAANYGYTF. The CDR3 DNA reads TGTGCCAGCAGCCAAGACCGAGGAGCGGCTAACTATGGCTACACCTTC.

Points on this clone: A far more abundant clone sits one base away, making this likely a read error. The J gene is TRBJ2-3, the V gene TRBV29-1, with 7 bases lining up with TRBD2. V dropped 2 bases and J dropped 8; count of bases not matched to a gene: 10. Germline loops: CDR1 SQVTM, CDR2 ANQGSEA. The CDR3 runs to 14 residues. The CDR3 coding sequence is TGCAGCGTTGAATCTGCGGGACTACAAGGTACGCAGTATTTT. This translates into CSVESAGLQGTQYF.

This chain connects TRBV5-6 to TRBJ2-7; D is uncertain. This CDR3 region has 15 residues. Deletions cut 7 bases from V and 0 bases from J, with 17 bases between. CDR1 and CDR2 from the germline V gene are SGHDT and YYEEEE. CDR3 nucleotides: TGTGCCAGCCGATCGGTCCGTTCGAGCTCCTACGAGCAGTACTTC. Translating gives CASRSVRSSSYEQYF.

The chain carries TRBV2 and TRBJ1-5, with D tentatively TRBD1 (5 bases). The CDR3 extends over 14 amino acids. With 0 bases removed from V and 7 bases from J, the gap between germline ends came to 10 bases. Germline-derived CDR1 and CDR2 are SNHLY and FYNNEI. Here the CDR3 reads CASSEARVGQPQHF. CDR3 coding DNA: TGTGCCAGCAGTGAAGCCAGGGTCGGGCAGCCCCAGCATTTT.

On this clone itself: A single base is all that separates this from a far larger clone, so a read error is likely. Other DNA variants within this sample encode the same CDR3. V gene TRBV29-1 combines with J gene TRBJ1-4, with D tentatively TRBD1 (5 bases). Germline-derived CDR1 and CDR2 are SQVTM and ANQGSEA. The CDR3 is made up of 15 amino acids. CDR3 in DNA: TGCAGCGTTGTAATCCCCCGGCAGGGAAATGAAAAACTGTTCTTT. Protein: CSVVIPRQGNEKLFF.

The V call is TRBV2, the J call TRBJ1-1; maybe TRBD1 (5 bases). Per the germline V gene, CDR1 is SNHLY and CDR2 is FYNNEI. The V end was cut by 3 bases, the J end by 1 base, with 12 bases between. CDR3 length: 15 residues. The CDR3 region has the DNA TGTGCCAGCAGTGAGTTAGGGGCGGGGAACACTGAAGCTTTCTTT. Translating it yields CASSELGAGNTEAFF.

The chain joins TRBV6-4 to TRBJ1-2; D is unclear. The CDR3 is 12 residues long. Trimming stripped 4 bases from V and 5 bases from J, with 8 bases between. Germline assignment: CDR1 MRHNA and CDR2 SNTAGT. This CDR3 reads CASSGSLYGYTF. The CDR3, as DNA: TGTGCCAGCAGTGGGTCCTTGTATGGCTACACCTTC.

The chain employs TRBV10-3 and TRBJ1-1, with 7 bases matching TRBD1. CDR1 is ENHRY, CDR2 SYGVKD, per germline. The CDR3 loop spans 16 amino acids. The trim removed 5 bases at V and 7 bases at J, leaving 16 bases unmatched. The chain's CDR3 is CAISTTGVLDRGEAFF. The CDR3 nucleotides read TGTGCCATCAGTACAACAGGGGTACTCGATCGAGGTGAAGCTTTCTTT.

This clone was found once. This rearrangement joins TRBV27 to TRBJ1-3, with D unclear. In germline, CDR1 is MNHEY, CDR2 SMNVEV (reference sequence). V lost 8 bases and J 1 base, leaving 12 bases between the germline ends. There are 14 residues in the CDR3. CDR3 sequence: CASSGSVSGNTIYF. CDR3 nucleotide sequence: TGTGCCAGCTCGGGGTCCGTTTCTGGAAACACCATATATTTT.

The rearrangement links TRBV6-5 to TRBJ2-1; 7 nucleotides agree with TRBD2. Looked up from germline, CDR1 is MNHEY and CDR2 is SVGAGI. The CDR3 sequence is 14 residues long. After removal of 6 bases from V and 0 bases from J, the junction contained 2 bases not matched to a gene. The CDR3, as DNA: TGTGCCAGCAGGCCTAGCGGCTCCTACAATGAGCAGTTCTTC. It translates to CASRPSGSYNEQFF.

This chain links TRBV6-5 with TRBJ2-1, with TRBD2 as a possible D gene (5 bases). Germline V lookup: CDR1 MNHEY, CDR2 SVGAGI. Trimming took 1 base from V and 2 from J, leaving 12 bases between them. The CDR3 runs 16 residues. Written as DNA, the CDR3 is TGTGCCAGCAGTTACTATGCGGGTGCGACCTACAATGAGCAGTTCTTC. This gives the protein CASSYYAGATYNEQFF.

The sample holds many counts of this clone. The V and J genes are TRBV7-9 and TRBJ2-7, with D perhaps TRBD2 (6 bases). Germline V lookup: CDR1 SEHNR, CDR2 FQNEAQ (reference sequence). V dropped 2 bases and J dropped 3 bases, with 8 bases sitting between them. The CDR3 runs 13 residues. The CDR3 bases are TGTGCCAGCAGCTTATCCGGGGGCTACGAGCAGTACTTC. It encodes CASSLSGGYEQYF.

In the case of this clone: The same CDR3 is also encoded by other DNA sequences in this sample. The V gene is TRBV6-5, the J gene TRBJ2-7; perhaps TRBD1 as D (5 bases). Trimming took 0 bases from V and 2 from J, leaving 8 bases between them. The germline V gene encodes CDR1 MNHEY and CDR2 SVGAGI. The CDR3 covers 14 residues. The CDR3 here is CASSYSTGPYEQYF. CDR3 sequence (DNA): TGTGCCAGCAGTTACTCAACAGGACCCTACGAGCAGTACTTC.

Concerning this clone itself: Other DNA sequences in the same sample also yield this CDR3. This chain joins TRBV5-1 and TRBJ1-4; 8 positions match TRBD1. This CDR3 is built from 14 residues. Germline trimming cut 4 bases from V and 8 bases from J; bases unmatched to any gene: 7. Germline-derived CDR1 and CDR2 are SGHRS and YFSETQ. The CDR3 sequence is CASSLQGAGEKLFF. Here the CDR3 DNA reads TGCGCCAGCAGCCTGCAGGGGGCTGGGGAAAAACTGTTTTTT.

A remark on this clone: This could be a read error, since a much larger clone is one nucleotide away. V is TRBV6-6 and J is TRBJ2-7; D not certain. V was cut by 6 bases and J by 0 bases, with 3 bases left in between. Germline CDR1 and CDR2: MNHNY and SVGAGI (reference sequence). CDR3 length equals 11 residues. Here the CDR3 reads CASRHSYEQYF. The DNA of the CDR3 is TGTGCCAGCAGGCACTCCTACGAGCAGTACTTC.

Remarks on this clone: This sequence is one base from a far larger clone and is likely a read error. This sample also contains other DNA sequences that code for the same CDR3. The gene calls are TRBV29-1 and TRBJ1-1, with D possibly matching TRBD1 (5 bases). Germline CDR1 SQVTM, CDR2 ANQGSEA. The germline V and J ends were trimmed by 6 bases and 5 bases, with 19 bases remaining between them. The CDR3 covers 14 residues. For the CDR3, the DNA is TGCAGCGTAGCACTAGGGACGGCGGGTACTGAAGCTTTCTTT. Translation gives CSVALGTAGTEAFF.

This clone was detected a few times. The chain has TRBV7-9 and TRBJ2-3; 9 bases agree with TRBD1. CDR1 is SEHNR, CDR2 FQNEAQ, per germline (reference sequence). This CDR3 has 15 amino acids. The J segment lost 3 bases and the V segment lost 3 bases, leaving 4 bases of the junction unmatched. The CDR3 region has the DNA TGTGCCAGCAGCTTGGGGACAGGGCCGACAGATACGCAGTATTTT. Translating gives CASSLGTGPTDTQYF.

The chain is built from TRBV7-9 and TRBJ2-5; D not certain. Trimming removed 4 bases at V and 1 base at J, with 10 bases between. Germline loops: CDR1 SEHNR, CDR2 FQNEAQ (reference sequence). CDR3 length: 14 residues. The CDR3 nucleotides read TGTGCCAGCAGCTCCCGGTGGCTCCAAGAGACCCAGTACTTC. Translation gives CASSSRWLQETQYF. The full variable domain, in which reference TRBV7-9 and TRBJ2-5 provide the parts outside the CDR3, is DTGVSQNPRHKITKRGQNVTFRCDPISEHNRLYWYRQTLGQGPEFLTYFQNEAQLEKSRLLSDRFSAERPKGSFSTLEIQRTEQGDSAMYLCASSSRWLQETQYFGPGTRLLVL.

The chain carries TRBV29-1 and TRBJ2-2; D might be TRBD1 (5 bases). Germline V gives CDR1 SQVTM, CDR2 ANQGSEA. The CDR3 covers 15 residues. Between the trimmed V and J ends, which lost 2 bases and 5 bases, there was a span of 15 bases. The CDR3 loop reads CSVEQLTDTTGELFF. DNA of the CDR3: TGCAGCGTTGAACAGTTAACGGACACGACCGGGGAGCTGTTTTTT.

Remarks on this clone: Different DNA sequences within this sample yield the same CDR3. The V gene is TRBV11-2, the J gene TRBJ2-7; maybe TRBD2 (5 bases). Trimming left V 1 base short and J 6 bases short, with 10 bases between. This CDR3 is built from 13 residues. The germline CDR1 and CDR2 sequences are SGHAT and FQNNGV. CDR3: CASSLVGGGEQYF. Written as DNA, the CDR3 is TGTGCCAGCAGCTTAGTAGGAGGAGGCGAGCAGTACTTC. The full variable domain, its missing parts supplied by reference TRBV11-2 and TRBJ2-7, is EAGVAQSPRYKIIEKRQSVAFWCNPISGHATLYWYQQILGQGPKLLIQFQNNGVVDDSQLPKDRFSAERLKGVDSTLKIQPAKLEDSAVYLCASSLVGGGEQYFGPGTRLTVT.

The rearrangement links TRBV5-3 to TRBJ2-7; D gene unclear. TRBV5-3 is an open reading frame, and its role is uncertain. Deletions cut 0 bases from V and 1 base from J, with 5 bases between. This CDR3 contains 13 residues. The chain's CDR3 is CARSLDGSYEQYF. The CDR3 bases are TGTGCCAGAAGCTTGGACGGATCCTACGAGCAGTACTTC.

With respect to this clone: A far larger clone is only one base removed, so a read error is likely. The chain is built from TRBV30 and TRBJ1-3; D uncertain. The CDR3 is made up of 14 amino acids. V lost 4 bases and J 0 bases, leaving 10 bases between the germline ends. Germline CDR1 is GTSNPN and CDR2 is SVGIG (reference sequence). The CDR3 DNA is TGTGCCTGGAATGAGAGAGGCTCTGGAAACACCATATATTTT. This translates into CAWNERGSGNTIYF.

As regards this clone: This same CDR3 is encoded by further DNA sequences in the sample. This rearrangement joins TRBV18 to TRBJ1-1; no firm D call. Trimming shortened V by 1 base and J by 3 bases, and 3 bases separated the two germline ends. The CDR3 has 12 residues. CDR1 is KGHSH and CDR2 is LQKENI in the germline V gene. The CDR3 sequence: CASSPLDTEAFF. DNA of the CDR3: TGTGCCAGCTCACCACTAGACACTGAAGCTTTCTTT.

The V and J genes are TRBV5-1 and TRBJ2-2; maybe TRBD2 (5 bases). CDR1 and CDR2 (germline): SGHRS, YFSETQ. V dropped 4 bases and J dropped 3 bases, with 13 bases sitting between them. This CDR3 is 15 amino acids long. In DNA, the CDR3 is TGCGCCAGCAGCCTAATTGGACTGGACACCGGGGAGCTGTTTTTT. Its translation is CASSLIGLDTGELFF.

The chain recombines TRBV7-3 with TRBJ2-2; D gene ambiguous. Germline loops: CDR1 SGHTA, CDR2 FQGTGA. Between the trimmed V and J ends, which lost 6 bases and 4 bases, there was a span of 9 bases. The CDR3 is made up of 13 amino acids. Written as DNA, the CDR3 is TGTGCCAGCAGTCGTTCGATCACCGGGGAGCTGTTTTTT. Its translation is CASSRSITGELFF.